This T cell receptor (beta chain) was recovered during a study of cytomegalovirus exposure and HLA in healthy donors. Primers included in the PCR were 60 Vbeta and 13 Jbeta primers. The protocol was immunoSEQ multiplex PCR, while the TCRdb copy is restricted to in-frame clones and leaves out a portion. Of 140,000 or so clones listed, roughly 87% are singletons. For this clone: Within the sample, other DNA sequences also encode this same CDR3.

V dropped 0 bases and J dropped 2; count of bases not matched to a gene: 5. Per germline, CDR1 LNHNV and CDR2 YYDKDF (reference sequence). The CDR3 spans 16 residues. The source material was PBMCs. This receptor was obtained from a woman aged 40-49 years in good health and CMV-seronegative. The chain uses TRBV15 and TRBJ2-7; 9 nucleotides match TRBD2. CDR3 in amino acids: CATSRDLTSGTYEQYF. In nucleotides, the CDR3 is TGTGCCACCAGCAGAGATCTGACTAGCGGTACCTACGAGCAGTACTTC.